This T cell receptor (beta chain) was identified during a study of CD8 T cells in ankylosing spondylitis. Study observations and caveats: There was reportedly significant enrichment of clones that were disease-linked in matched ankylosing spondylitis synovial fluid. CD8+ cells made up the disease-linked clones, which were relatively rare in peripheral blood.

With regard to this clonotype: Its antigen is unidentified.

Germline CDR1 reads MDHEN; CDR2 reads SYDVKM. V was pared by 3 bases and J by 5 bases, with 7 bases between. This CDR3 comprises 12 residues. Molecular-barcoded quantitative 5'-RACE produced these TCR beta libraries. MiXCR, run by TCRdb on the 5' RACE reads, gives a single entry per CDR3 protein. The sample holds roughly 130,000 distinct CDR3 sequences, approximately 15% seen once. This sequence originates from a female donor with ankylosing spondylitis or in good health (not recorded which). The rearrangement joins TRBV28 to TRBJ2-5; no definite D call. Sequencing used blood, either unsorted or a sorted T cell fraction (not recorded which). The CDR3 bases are TGTGCCAGCAGTTTGTTAGTGGAGACCCAGTACTTC. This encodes CASSLLVETQYF.